The clone carrying this T cell receptor beta chain was counted many times. Researchers amplified the TCR beta CDR3 regions from RNA transcripts. RT-PCR in the first round (using the HTBI primer set) targeted the TCR CDR3. Using its own MiXCR run on the multiplex PCR reads, TCRdb lists one record per CDR3 protein. The sample lists approximately 700,000 distinct CDR3 sequences; over 15% were seen once. The CDR3 runs to 13 residues. Trimming cost V 11 bases and J 1 base; bases outside gene matches: 7. Germline loops: CDR1 ENHRY, CDR2 SYGVKD. The data originate from a study of T cells in Graves' hyperthyroidism and ophthalmopathy. Thyroid ultrasound and orbital computed tomography, with clinical symptoms and serum thyroxine and TRAb, informed diagnoses.

The sequencing sample was made of blood. This chain uses TRBV10-3 with TRBJ1-1; the match to TRBD1 covers 7 bases. This receptor was identified in a young man with Graves' hyperthyroidism. The CDR3 DNA is TGTGCCTCCCGAGGGACAGCGAACACTGAAGCTTTCTTT. Protein: CASRGTANTEAFF.